This TCR beta chain derives from a study of shared T cell receptors in the human thymus. The method was immunoSEQ multiplex PCR; TCRdb's version includes in-frame clones alone and lacks a portion of them. The data hold 500,000 to 550,000 clones, with around three quarters observed a single time. The ends were cut back, 6 bases at V and 12 bases at J, with 12 bases in the middle. Germline CDR1 reads SEHNR; CDR2 reads FQNEAQ (reference sequence). The CDR3 consists of 11 residues. This same sample was also taken into another study, of human thymus T cells. That work adds: It was from resections taken during corrective heart surgery that the thymus tissue came. Use of V and J genes seemed skewed within the thymic and blood repertoires.

The rearrangement joins TRBV7-9 to TRBJ2-1, with D possibly TRBD1 on 6 matching bases. The source is a boy younger than two with a congenital heart defect. Sequencing was done on a sample of thymocytes. DNA of the CDR3: TGTGCCAGCAGTTTGGACAGAAGGCAGTTCTTC. Its translation is CASSLDRRQFF.